The 29 T cell receptor beta chains given below trace back to one sample, sequenced in a study of T cell responses to AZD1222 COVID-19 vaccine. The assay was immunoSEQ multiplex PCR, and TCRdb's table has in-frame clones only and misses some. The sample records fewer than 130,000 clones, around 96% being singletons. The input for sequencing was peripheral blood, taken on day 0 of AZD1222 vaccination. The receptors originated from an adult in good health.

The CDR3 reads CASSRQGQGEGEAFF. The CDR3 DNA follows: TGTGCCAGCAGTCGACAGGGACAGGGAGAGGGTGAAGCTTTCTTT. This chain connects TRBV7-9 to TRBJ1-1, with TRBD1 matching over 9 bases. Germline trimming cut 6 bases from V and 7 bases from J; bases unmatched to any gene: 12. The V gene's germline CDR1 is SEHNR and CDR2 FQNEAQ (reference sequence). The CDR3 spans 15 residues.

The rearrangement joins TRBV13 to TRBJ1-1; D remains unclear. Germline CDR1 and CDR2: PRHDT and FYEKMQ (reference sequence). The V end was cut by 6 bases, the J end by 0 bases, with 11 bases between. The length of the CDR3 is 14 residues. The CDR3: CASRQGNMNTEAFF. The CDR3 DNA follows: TGTGCCAGCAGACAAGGCAACATGAACACTGAAGCTTTCTTT.

The chain combines TRBV7-9 with TRBJ2-3, with no clear D. Between the trimmed V and J ends, which lost 5 bases and 1 base, there was a span of 7 bases. The germline V gene encodes CDR1 SEHNR and CDR2 FQNEAQ (reference sequence). CDR3 length: 13 amino acids. This chain's CDR3 is CASSRSGTDTQYF. In nucleotides, the CDR3 is TGTGCCAGCAGCCGGAGCGGCACAGATACGCAGTATTTT.

This chain connects TRBV5-1 to TRBJ1-1; no clear D. Trimming removed 2 bases at V and 1 base at J, with 6 bases between. This CDR3 contains 13 residues. Germline CDR1 reads SGHRS; CDR2 reads YFSETQ. DNA of the CDR3: TGCGCCAGCAGCTTTAATCCGAACACTGAAGCTTTCTTT. This gives the protein CASSFNPNTEAFF.

The chain carries TRBV11-2 and TRBJ1-1; no clear D gene. CDR3 size: 12 residues. The germline gives CDR1 SGHAT, CDR2 FQNNGV. V shed 5 bases and J shed 10 bases, with 14 bases lying between them. CDR3 coding DNA: TGTGCCAGCAGCCTCAATCCCCATCGAGCTTTCTTT. Residues: CASSLNPHRAFF.

The rearrangement joins TRBV15 to TRBJ1-5; 7 nucleotides agree with TRBD1. Germline-derived CDR1 and CDR2 are LNHNV and YYDKDF (reference sequence). The V gene end was trimmed by 4 bases and the J gene end by 7 bases; junction bases not matched to a gene: 13. CDR3 length: 16 residues. The CDR3 here is CATSTDPDRVGQPQHF. The CDR3 DNA is TGTGCCACCAGCACCGACCCTGACAGGGTCGGACAGCCCCAGCATTTT. Using reference TRBV15 and TRBJ1-5 for the parts outside the CDR3, the full variable domain is DAMVIQNPRYQVTQFGKPVTLSCSQTLNHNVMYWYQQKSSQAPKLLFHYYDKDFNNEADTPDNFQSRRPNTSFCFLDIRSPGLGDTAMYLCATSTDPDRVGQPQHFGDGTRLSIL.

In its sample, this clone was seen once. The chain employs TRBV9 and TRBJ2-4, with D perhaps given as TRBD1 or TRBD2 (5 bases each). This CDR3 comprises 14 residues. Trimming removed 0 bases at V and 6 bases at J, with 10 bases between. Germline V gene data show CDR1 as SGDLS and CDR2 as YYNGEE. As DNA, the CDR3 is TGTGCCAGCAGCGTAGGGGGCCGGGGAAACATTCAGTACTTC. Translating gives CASSVGGRGNIQYF.

CDR3 in amino acids: CASSPDRALNEKLFF. CDR3 DNA: TGTGCCAGCAGTCCGGACAGGGCTTTAAATGAAAAACTGTTTTTT. The J gene is TRBJ1-4, the V gene TRBV28; 8 bases are shared with TRBD1. Germline lookup yields CDR1 MDHEN and CDR2 SYDVKM. Trimming removed 5 bases from V and 5 bases from J; junction bases left unmatched: 7. This CDR3 spans 15 amino acids.

The chain is built from TRBV28 and TRBJ2-5; TRBD2 is a possible D gene (5 bases). V shed 6 bases and J shed 4 bases, with 18 bases lying between them. The germline CDR1 and CDR2 sequences are MDHEN and SYDVKM. The CDR3 covers 15 residues. The CDR3 sequence is CASSPAYLEGETQYF. In nucleotides, the CDR3 is TGTGCCAGCAGCCCGGCCTACCTTGAGGGAGAGACCCAGTACTTC.

This chain uses TRBV5-1 with TRBJ1-5; perhaps TRBD1 as D (5 bases). The germline V gene has CDR1 SGHRS and CDR2 YFSETQ. The CDR3 loop spans 14 amino acids. Trimming took 0 bases from V and 5 from J, leaving 9 bases between them. Here the CDR3 reads CASSLEGRDQPQHF. DNA of the CDR3: TGCGCCAGCAGCTTGGAAGGCAGGGATCAGCCCCAGCATTTT.

The rearrangement joins TRBV19 to TRBJ1-3; D is unclear. From germline, CDR1 is LNHDA and CDR2 SQIVND (reference sequence). The CDR3 extends over 15 amino acids. With 6 bases removed from V and 0 bases from J, the gap between germline ends came to 12 bases. The CDR3 loop reads CASRLGRDSGNTIYF. The CDR3 coding sequence is TGTGCCAGTAGACTCGGACGGGACTCTGGAAACACCATATATTTT.

V is TRBV3-1 (or the pseudogene TRBV3-2) and J is TRBJ1-5; no definite D call. The CDR3 is made up of 15 amino acids. Germline CDR1 LGHDT, CDR2 YNNKEL (reference sequence). Trimming removed 0 bases at V and 3 bases at J, with 9 bases between. Here the CDR3 DNA reads TGTGCCAGCAGCCAAGATCACGGATTCAATCAGCCCCAGCATTTT. Protein: CASSQDHGFNQPQHF.

V and J are TRBV24-1 and TRBJ1-2; D not certain. This CDR3 spans 15 amino acids. Between the trimmed V and J ends, which lost 0 bases and 4 bases, there was a span of 11 bases. Germline V CDR1 and CDR2: KGHDR, SFDVKD. The CDR3 reads CATSDLEVNGYGYTF. DNA of the CDR3: TGTGCCACCAGTGATTTGGAAGTCAACGGCTATGGCTACACCTTC.

The rearrangement links TRBV6-2 or TRBV6-3 to TRBJ1-1; D possibly corresponds to TRBD1 (5 bases). Trimming took off 0 bases at V and 6 bases at J, with 26 bases between the two ends. The CDR3 is 19 amino acids. The germline V gene has CDR1 MNHEY and CDR2 SVGEGT. As DNA, the CDR3 is TGTGCCAGCAGTTACTCACCCCTGTCCCACAGGTCGGGCGTCGCTGAAGCTTTCTTT. Protein: CASSYSPLSHRSGVAEAFF.

The rearrangement uses TRBV4-1 and TRBJ2-5; 11 positions match TRBD2. There are 19 residues in the CDR3. Germline V gene data show CDR1 as MGHRA and CDR2 as YSYEKL. V lost 0 bases, J lost 1 base, and 10 bases stayed unmatched. DNA of the CDR3: TGCGCCAGCAGCCAAGACGGCATACTAGCGGGGGATTCCCAAGAGACCCAGTACTTC. Translating gives CASSQDGILAGDSQETQYF.

The CDR3 protein is CASRTQGGGNQPQHF. CDR3 DNA sequence: TGCGCCAGCAGGACACAGGGGGGCGGCAATCAGCCCCAGCATTTT. The chain uses TRBV10-2 and TRBJ1-5, with 8 bases aligning to TRBD1. CDR3 length: 15 amino acids. The ends lost 6 bases at V and 2 bases at J; junction bases unmatched: 6. Germline V gene sequence: CDR1 WSHSY, CDR2 SAAADI.

The CDR3 loop is CASSHTNDRVPRHEYF. The CDR3 nucleotides read TGTGCCAGCAGCCACACGAACGACAGAGTACCCCGACACGAGTATTTT. V and J are TRBV21-1 and TRBJ2-3; TRBD1 was called by the table and not checked on the DNA. TRBV21-1 constitutes a pseudogene. The CDR3 loop spans 16 amino acids.

The J gene is TRBJ2-3, the V gene TRBV7-2, with no clear D. Germline V gene sequence: CDR1 SGHTA, CDR2 FQGNSA. Trimming took off 5 bases at V and 2 bases at J, with 8 bases between the two ends. The CDR3 contains 13 residues. In nucleotides, the CDR3 is TGTGCCAGCAGCCAATGGACCACAGATACGCAGTATTTT. Its protein is CASSQWTTDTQYF.

This chain links TRBV7-9 with TRBJ1-1, with D uncertain. The germline gives CDR1 SEHNR, CDR2 FQNEAQ (reference sequence). V was clipped by 4 bases and J by 3 bases, with 9 bases between them. The CDR3 has 13 amino acids. The CDR3 sequence: CASSSVGDTEAFF. DNA of the CDR3: TGTGCCAGCAGCTCCGTTGGTGACACTGAAGCTTTCTTT.

This chain uses TRBV11-3 with TRBJ2-5; 8 bases line up with TRBD2. The J segment lost 3 bases and the V segment lost 2 bases, leaving 8 bases of the junction unmatched. This CDR3 has 16 amino acids. The germline V gene encodes CDR1 SGHNT and CDR2 YENEEA. The CDR3 here is CASSLPLRGVKETQYF. CDR3 sequence (DNA): TGTGCCAGCAGCTTACCCTTGCGGGGGGTCAAAGAGACCCAGTACTTC. The full variable domain, with the rest looked up from reference TRBV11-3 and TRBJ2-5, is EAGVVQSPRYKIIEKKQPVAFWCNPISGHNTLYWYLQNLGQGPELLIRYENEEAVDDSQLPKDRFSAERLKGVDSTLKIQPAELGDSAVYLCASSLPLRGVKETQYFGPGTRLLVL.

This rearrangement joins TRBV5-1 to TRBJ2-7; no firm D call. Trimming stripped 1 base from V and 6 bases from J, with 8 bases between. Germline CDR1 is SGHRS and CDR2 is YFSETQ. The CDR3 contains 12 residues. The DNA of the CDR3 is TGCGCCAGCAGCTTGCAAGCGACCGAGCAGTACTTC. Protein: CASSLQATEQYF.

The chain uses TRBV12-3 or TRBV12-4 and TRBJ2-7, with 7 bases identical to TRBD1. V trimming: 3 bases; J trimming: 6 bases; junction bases outside the gene matches: 5. The CDR3 runs 13 residues. The chain's CDR3 is CASSFRGQGEQYF. For the CDR3, the DNA is TGTGCCAGCAGTTTTAGGGGGCAAGGCGAGCAGTACTTC.

V is TRBV12-5 and J is TRBJ2-3, with TRBD2 identical over 15 bases. Germline V lookup: CDR1 LGHNT, CDR2 FRNRAP. The CDR3 is made up of 17 amino acids. V shed 7 bases, J shed 1 base, and the junction held 6 bases outside the gene matches. The CDR3, as DNA: TGTGCTAGTGCCCTAAGGACTAGCGGGAGGGGCACAGATACGCAGTATTTT. Translation gives CASALRTSGRGTDTQYF.

The CDR3: CASSLLEGGAYNEQFF. The DNA of the CDR3 is TGCGCCAGCAGCTTGTTAGAAGGGGGAGCCTACAATGAGCAGTTCTTC. This chain uses TRBV5-1 with TRBJ2-1; possibly TRBD1 for D (6 bases). The CDR3 runs 16 residues. With 1 base removed from V and 2 bases from J, the gap between germline ends came to 13 bases. Germline V gene sequence: CDR1 SGHRS, CDR2 YFSETQ.

V usage is TRBV28 and J usage is TRBJ1-1; 9 bases fit TRBD1. CDR1 is MDHEN and CDR2 is SYDVKM in the germline V gene. V was pared by 5 bases and J by 7 bases, with 5 bases of the junction left unmatched. The CDR3 extends over 13 amino acids. CDR3 sequence: CASSGTGFGEAFF. The CDR3 coding sequence is TGTGCCAGCAGTGGGACAGGGTTCGGTGAAGCTTTCTTT.

The rearrangement joins TRBV7-9 to TRBJ1-1; D possibly corresponds to TRBD1 (5 bases). Trimming removed 3 bases from V and 4 bases from J, with 12 bases in between. Germline CDR1 is SEHNR and CDR2 is FQNEAQ (reference sequence). The CDR3 extends over 14 amino acids. The CDR3 spells CASSLMGEGTEAFF. CDR3 DNA: TGTGCCAGCAGCTTGATGGGGGAGGGCACTGAAGCTTTCTTT.

CDR3 sequence: CASSPTGAGNQPQHF. CDR3 nucleotide sequence: TGTGCCAGCTCACCAACGGGGGCGGGCAATCAGCCCCAGCATTTT. This chain uses TRBV18 with TRBJ1-5; D perhaps matches TRBD1 (6 bases). Trimming cost V 2 bases and J 2 bases, with 10 bases left between them. From germline, CDR1 is KGHSH and CDR2 LQKENI. The CDR3 extends over 15 amino acids.

This clone was found once. The CDR3 sequence: CASSSQGQLNTEAFF. For the CDR3, the DNA is TGTGCCAGTAGTTCTCAGGGACAGCTCAACACTGAAGCTTTCTTT. V gene TRBV19 combines with J gene TRBJ1-1, with 7 bases fitting TRBD1. J lost 2 bases, V lost 5 bases, and 8 bases had no gene match. This CDR3 is 15 amino acids long. CDR1 is LNHDA and CDR2 is SQIVND in the germline V gene (reference sequence).

The CDR3, as DNA: TGTGCCTCTCTGGGGACTGAAGCTTTCTTT. As protein: CASLGTEAFF. The gene calls are TRBV28 and TRBJ1-1; no clear D. CDR3 size: 10 residues. Trimming removed 11 bases from V and 5 bases from J, with 9 bases in between. Germline V lookup: CDR1 MDHEN, CDR2 SYDVKM.